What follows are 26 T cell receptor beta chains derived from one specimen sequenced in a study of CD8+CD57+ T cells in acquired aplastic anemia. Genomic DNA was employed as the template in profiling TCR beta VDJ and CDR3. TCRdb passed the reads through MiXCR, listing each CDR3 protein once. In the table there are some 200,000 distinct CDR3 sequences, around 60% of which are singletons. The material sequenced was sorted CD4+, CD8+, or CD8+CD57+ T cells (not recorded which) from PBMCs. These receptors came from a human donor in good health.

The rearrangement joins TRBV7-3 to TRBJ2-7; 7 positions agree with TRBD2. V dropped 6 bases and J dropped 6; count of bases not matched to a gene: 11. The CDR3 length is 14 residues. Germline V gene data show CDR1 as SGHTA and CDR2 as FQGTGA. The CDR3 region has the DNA TGTGCCAGCAGTGAATCGGCGGGAGCCCGCGAGCAGTACTTC. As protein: CASSESAGAREQYF.

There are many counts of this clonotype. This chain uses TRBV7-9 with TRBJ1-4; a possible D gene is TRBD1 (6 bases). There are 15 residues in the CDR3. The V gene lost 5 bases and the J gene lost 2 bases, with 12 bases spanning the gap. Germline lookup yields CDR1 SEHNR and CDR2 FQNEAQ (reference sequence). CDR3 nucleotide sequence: TGTGCCAGCAGCCCCCCGGGACATACTAATGAAAAACTGTTTTTT. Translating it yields CASSPPGHTNEKLFF.

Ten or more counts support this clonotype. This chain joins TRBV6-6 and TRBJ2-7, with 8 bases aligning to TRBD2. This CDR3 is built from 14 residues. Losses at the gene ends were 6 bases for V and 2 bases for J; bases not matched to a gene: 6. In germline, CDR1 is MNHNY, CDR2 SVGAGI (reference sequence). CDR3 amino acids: CASRGDGGAYEQYF. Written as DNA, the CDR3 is TGTGCCAGCAGAGGGGACGGGGGGGCCTACGAGCAGTACTTC.

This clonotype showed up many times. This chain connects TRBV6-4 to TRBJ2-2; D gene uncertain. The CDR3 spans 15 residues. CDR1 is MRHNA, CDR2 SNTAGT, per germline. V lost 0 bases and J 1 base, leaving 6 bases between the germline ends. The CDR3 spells CASSDSSQNTGELFF. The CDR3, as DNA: TGTGCCAGCAGTGACTCGAGCCAGAACACCGGGGAGCTGTTTTTT.

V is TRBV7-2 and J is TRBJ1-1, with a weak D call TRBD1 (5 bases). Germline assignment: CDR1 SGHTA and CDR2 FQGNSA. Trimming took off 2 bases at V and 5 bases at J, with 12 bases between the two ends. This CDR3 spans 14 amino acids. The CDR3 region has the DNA TGTGCCAGCAGCTTAATCGCAGCAGGGACTGAAGCTTTCTTT. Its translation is CASSLIAAGTEAFF.

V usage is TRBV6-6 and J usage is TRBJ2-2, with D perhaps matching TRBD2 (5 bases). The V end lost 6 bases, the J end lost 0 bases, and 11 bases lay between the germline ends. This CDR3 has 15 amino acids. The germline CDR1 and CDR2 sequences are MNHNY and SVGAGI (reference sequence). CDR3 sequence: CASRTGITNTGELFF. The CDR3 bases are TGTGCCAGCAGAACCGGGATAACGAACACCGGGGAGCTGTTTTTT.

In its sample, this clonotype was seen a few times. The CDR3 is CSVGVGSAVTYNEQFF. Written as DNA, the CDR3 is TGCAGCGTTGGGGTGGGGTCTGCCGTCACCTACAATGAGCAGTTCTTC. The V gene is TRBV29-1, the J gene TRBJ2-1, with unresolved D. Germline assignment: CDR1 SQVTM and CDR2 ANQGSEA. CDR3 length: 16 residues. Deletions cut 4 bases from V and 2 bases from J, with 18 bases between.

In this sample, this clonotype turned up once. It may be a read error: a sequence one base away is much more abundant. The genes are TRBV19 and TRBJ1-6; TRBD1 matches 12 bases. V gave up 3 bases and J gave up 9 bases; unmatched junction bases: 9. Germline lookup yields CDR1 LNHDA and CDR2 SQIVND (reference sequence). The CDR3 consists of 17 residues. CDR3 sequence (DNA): TGTGCCAGTAGTATGTTGGGACAGGGGGCGAAAAGTTCACCCCTCCACTTT. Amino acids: CASSMLGQGAKSSPLHF.

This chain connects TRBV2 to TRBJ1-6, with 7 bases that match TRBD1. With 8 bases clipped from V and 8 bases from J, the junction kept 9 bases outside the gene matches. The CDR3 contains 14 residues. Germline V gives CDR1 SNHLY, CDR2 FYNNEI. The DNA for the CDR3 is TGTGCCAGCTCCAACAGGGGAGGTGATTCACCCCTCCACTTT. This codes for CASSNRGGDSPLHF. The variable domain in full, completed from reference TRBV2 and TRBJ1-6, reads EPEVTQTPSHQVTQMGQEVILRCVPISNHLYFYWYRQILGQKVEFLVSFYNNEISEKSEIFDDQFSVERPDGSNFTLKIRSTKLEDSAMYFCASSNRGGDSPLHFGNGTRLTVT.

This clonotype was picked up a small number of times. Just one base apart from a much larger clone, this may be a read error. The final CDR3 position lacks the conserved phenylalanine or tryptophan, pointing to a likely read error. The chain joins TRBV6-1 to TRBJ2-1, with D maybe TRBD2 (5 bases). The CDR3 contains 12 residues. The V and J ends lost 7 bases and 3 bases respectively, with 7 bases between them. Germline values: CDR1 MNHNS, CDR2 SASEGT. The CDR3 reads CASTGIYNEQFS. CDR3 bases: TGTGCCAGCACCGGGATCTACAATGAGCAGTTCTCC.

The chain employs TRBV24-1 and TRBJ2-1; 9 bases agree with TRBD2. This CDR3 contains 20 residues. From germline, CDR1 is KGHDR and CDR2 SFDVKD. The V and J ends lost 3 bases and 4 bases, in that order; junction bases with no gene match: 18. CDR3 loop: CATSDPWTSETGGSYNEQFF. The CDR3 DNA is TGTGCCACCAGTGATCCTTGGACTAGCGAAACTGGGGGATCTTACAATGAGCAGTTCTTC.

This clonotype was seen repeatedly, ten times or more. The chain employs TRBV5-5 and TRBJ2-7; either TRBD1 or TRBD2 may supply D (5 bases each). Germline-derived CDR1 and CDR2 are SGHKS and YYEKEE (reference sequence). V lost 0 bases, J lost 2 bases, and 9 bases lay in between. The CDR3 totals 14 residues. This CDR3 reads CASSLAKGPYEQYF. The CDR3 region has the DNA TGTGCCAGCAGCTTGGCTAAGGGACCCTACGAGCAGTACTTC. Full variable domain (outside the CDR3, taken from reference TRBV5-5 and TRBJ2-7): DAGVTQSPTHLIKTRGQQVTLRCSPISGHKSVSWYQQVLGQGPQFIFQYYEKEERGRGNFPDRFSARQFPNYSSELNVNALLLGDSALYLCASSLAKGPYEQYFGPGTRLTVT.

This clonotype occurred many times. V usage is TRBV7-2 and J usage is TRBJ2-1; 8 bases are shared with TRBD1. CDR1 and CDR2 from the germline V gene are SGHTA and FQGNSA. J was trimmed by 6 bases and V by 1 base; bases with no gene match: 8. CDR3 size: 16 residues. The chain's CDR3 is CASSLVGPGGFNEQFF. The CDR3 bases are TGTGCCAGCAGCTTAGTGGGCCCAGGGGGCTTCAATGAGCAGTTCTTC.

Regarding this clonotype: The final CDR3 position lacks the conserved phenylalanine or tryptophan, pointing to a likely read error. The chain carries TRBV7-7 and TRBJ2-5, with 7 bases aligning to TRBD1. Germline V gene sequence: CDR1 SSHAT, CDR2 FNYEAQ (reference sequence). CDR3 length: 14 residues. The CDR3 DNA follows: TGTGCTAGCAGCCACGACAGGGCGCAAGAGACCCAGTACTGC. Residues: CASSHDRAQETQYC.

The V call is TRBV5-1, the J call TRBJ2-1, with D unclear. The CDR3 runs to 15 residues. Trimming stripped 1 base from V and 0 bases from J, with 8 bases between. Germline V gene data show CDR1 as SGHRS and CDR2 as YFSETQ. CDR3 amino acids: CASSLHRRSYNEQFF. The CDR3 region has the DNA TGCGCCAGCAGCTTGCACAGACGCTCCTACAATGAGCAGTTCTTC.

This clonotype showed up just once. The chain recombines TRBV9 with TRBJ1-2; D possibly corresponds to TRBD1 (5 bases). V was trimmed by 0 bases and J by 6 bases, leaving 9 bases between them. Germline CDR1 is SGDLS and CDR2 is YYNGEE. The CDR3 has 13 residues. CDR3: CASSVGQGDGYTF. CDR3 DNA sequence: TGTGCCAGCAGCGTAGGGCAGGGAGATGGCTACACCTTC. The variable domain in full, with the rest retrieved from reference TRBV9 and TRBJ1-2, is DSGVTQTPKHLITATGQRVTLRCSPRSGDLSVYWYQQSLDQGLQFLIQYYNGEERAKGNILERFSAQQFPDLHSELNLSSLELGDSALYFCASSVGQGDGYTFGSGTRLTVV.

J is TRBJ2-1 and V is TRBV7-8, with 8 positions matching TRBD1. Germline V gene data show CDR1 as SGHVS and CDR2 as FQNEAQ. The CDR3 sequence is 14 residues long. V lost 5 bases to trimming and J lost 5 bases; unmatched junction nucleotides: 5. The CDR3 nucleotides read TGTGCCAGCAGCACCCGGGACAGGCACAATGAGCAGTTCTTC. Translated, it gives CASSTRDRHNEQFF.

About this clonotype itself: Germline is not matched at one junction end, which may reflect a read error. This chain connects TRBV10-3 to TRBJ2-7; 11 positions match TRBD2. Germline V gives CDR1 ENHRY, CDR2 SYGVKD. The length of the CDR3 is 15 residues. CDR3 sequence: CASSEHSGGAIEQYF. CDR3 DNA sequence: TGTGCCAGCAGTGAACATAGCGGGGGGGCCATCGAGCAGTACTTC.

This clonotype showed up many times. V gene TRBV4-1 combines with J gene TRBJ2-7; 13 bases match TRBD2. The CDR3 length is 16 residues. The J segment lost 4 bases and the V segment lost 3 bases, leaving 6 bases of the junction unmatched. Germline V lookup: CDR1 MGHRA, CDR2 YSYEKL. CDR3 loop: CASSQTSGGLWYEQYF. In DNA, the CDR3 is TGCGCCAGCAGCCAGACTAGCGGGGGGTTGTGGTACGAGCAGTACTTC.

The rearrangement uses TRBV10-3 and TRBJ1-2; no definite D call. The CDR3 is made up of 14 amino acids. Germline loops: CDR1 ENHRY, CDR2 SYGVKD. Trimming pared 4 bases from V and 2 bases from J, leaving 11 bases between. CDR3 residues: CAISGRTENYGYTF. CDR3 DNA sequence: TGTGCCATCAGTGGTAGGACCGAGAACTATGGCTACACCTTC.

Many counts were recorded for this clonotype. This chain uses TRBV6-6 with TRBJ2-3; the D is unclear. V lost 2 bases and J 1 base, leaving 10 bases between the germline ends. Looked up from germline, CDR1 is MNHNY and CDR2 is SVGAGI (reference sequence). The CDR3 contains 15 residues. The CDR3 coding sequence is TGTGCCAGCAGTTACGGCTGGGCGGGCACAGATACGCAGTATTTT. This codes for CASSYGWAGTDTQYF.

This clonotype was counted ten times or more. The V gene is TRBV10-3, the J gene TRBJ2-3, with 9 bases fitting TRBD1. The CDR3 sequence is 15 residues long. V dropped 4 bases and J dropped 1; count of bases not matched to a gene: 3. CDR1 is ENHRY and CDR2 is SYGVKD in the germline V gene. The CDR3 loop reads CAISATGGRTDTQYF. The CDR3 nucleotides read TGTGCCATCAGTGCCACAGGGGGCCGCACAGATACGCAGTATTTT.

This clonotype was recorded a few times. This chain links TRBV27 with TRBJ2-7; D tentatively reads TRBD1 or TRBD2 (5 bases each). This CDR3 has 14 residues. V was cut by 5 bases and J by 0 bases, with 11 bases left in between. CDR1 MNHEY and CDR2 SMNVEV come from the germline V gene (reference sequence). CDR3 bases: TGTGCCAGCAGTCCGCTAGGGACCTCCTACGAGCAGTACTTC. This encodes CASSPLGTSYEQYF.

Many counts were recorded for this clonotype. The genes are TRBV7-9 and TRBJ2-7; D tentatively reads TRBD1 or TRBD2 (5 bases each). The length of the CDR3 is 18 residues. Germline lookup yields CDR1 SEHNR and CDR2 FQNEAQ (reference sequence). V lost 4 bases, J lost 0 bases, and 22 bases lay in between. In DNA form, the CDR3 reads TGTGCCAGCAGCTCTAGCCTTCCGGGACCAGAGAACTCCTACGAGCAGTACTTC. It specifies CASSSSLPGPENSYEQYF.

CDR3 sequence (DNA): TGTGCCAGCAGCTCCGGACAGGTCTCCTACAATGAGCAGTTCTTC. Protein: CASSSGQVSYNEQFF. The chain links TRBV7-7 to TRBJ2-1, with 7 bases that match TRBD1. From germline, CDR1 is SSHAT and CDR2 FNYEAQ (reference sequence). J was trimmed by 0 bases and V by 4 bases; bases with no gene match: 3. The CDR3 contains 15 residues.

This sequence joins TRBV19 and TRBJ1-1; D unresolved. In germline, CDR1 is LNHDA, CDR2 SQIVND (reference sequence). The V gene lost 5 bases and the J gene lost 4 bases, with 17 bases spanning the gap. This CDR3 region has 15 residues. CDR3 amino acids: CASSALIWDGTEAFF. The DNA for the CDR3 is TGTGCCAGTAGTGCCCTCATATGGGATGGCACTGAAGCTTTCTTT.